This TCR beta chain was sequenced during a study of CD8 T cells in Susac syndrome. When the RNA was reverse transcribed, random hexamers were used with an input of roughly 0.45 to 1 ug. TCRdb re-called the immunoSEQ multiplex PCR reads with MiXCR, one entry per CDR3 protein. Among around 80,000 distinct CDR3 sequences listed, approximately 95% were seen once. The CDR3 spans 15 residues. The V gene's germline CDR1 is SGHRS and CDR2 YFSETQ. Trimming pared 0 bases from V and 5 bases from J, leaving 12 bases between. This chain connects TRBV5-1 to TRBJ2-1, with TRBD1 as a possible D gene (5 bases). The source of this sequence is a human donor with Susac syndrome. Sequencing was done on a sample of CD8+ T cells from PBMCs. CDR3 DNA: TGCGCCAGCAGCTTGGATGGACAACCTGACAATGAGCAGTTCTTC. It codes for CASSLDGQPDNEQFF.